This T cell receptor beta chain originates from a study of T cells in Graves' hyperthyroidism and ophthalmopathy. This clonotype was recorded at least ten times. CDR1 SEHNR and CDR2 FQNEAQ come from the germline V gene (reference sequence). Losses at the gene ends were 8 bases for V and 2 bases for J; bases not matched to a gene: 9. The CDR3 consists of 15 residues. Amplified TCR beta CDR3 regions derived from RNA transcripts. First-round RT-PCR of the TCR CDR3 relied on the HTBI primer set. Using its own MiXCR run on the multiplex PCR reads, TCRdb lists one record per CDR3 protein. Seen here are about half a million distinct CDR3 sequences, around 16% observed once, and the top ten hold about 31%.

The rearrangement joins TRBV7-9 to TRBJ2-5; 9 positions match TRBD1. The TCR originated in a young woman with Graves' ophthalmopathy. Material for sequencing was blood. The CDR3 here is CASQFRDREQETQYF. CDR3 coding DNA: TGTGCCAGCCAGTTCCGGGACAGGGAGCAAGAGACCCAGTACTTC.